Here is one T cell receptor beta chain with its context. Its target is not known. This entry comes from a study of CD8 T cells in ankylosing spondylitis. Quantitative 5'-RACE was performed with molecular barcodes, and it yielded the TCR beta libraries. Using its own MiXCR run on the 5' RACE reads, TCRdb lists one record per CDR3 protein. The sample has a few hundred thousand distinct CDR3 sequences, around 20% seen once; the top ten hold approximately 14%. The CDR3 is made up of 15 amino acids. Germline V CDR1 and CDR2: MRHNA, SNTAGT. The ends were cut back, 5 bases at V and 3 bases at J, with 15 bases in the middle. Study findings and constraints: Some motif variants had been reported before (in reactive arthritis synovial fluid and blood). Reported data indicate significant enrichment of disease-linked clones within matched ankylosing spondylitis synovial fluid.

This sequence joins TRBV6-4 and TRBJ2-3; D possibly corresponds to TRBD2 (6 bases). The origin of this receptor is a male donor with ankylosing spondylitis or in good health (not recorded which). Sequenced: blood, either unsorted or a sorted T cell fraction (not recorded which). The CDR3 region is CASSISGLSTDTQYF. CDR3 in DNA: TGTGCCAGCAGTATCTCGGGACTCTCTACAGATACGCAGTATTTT.